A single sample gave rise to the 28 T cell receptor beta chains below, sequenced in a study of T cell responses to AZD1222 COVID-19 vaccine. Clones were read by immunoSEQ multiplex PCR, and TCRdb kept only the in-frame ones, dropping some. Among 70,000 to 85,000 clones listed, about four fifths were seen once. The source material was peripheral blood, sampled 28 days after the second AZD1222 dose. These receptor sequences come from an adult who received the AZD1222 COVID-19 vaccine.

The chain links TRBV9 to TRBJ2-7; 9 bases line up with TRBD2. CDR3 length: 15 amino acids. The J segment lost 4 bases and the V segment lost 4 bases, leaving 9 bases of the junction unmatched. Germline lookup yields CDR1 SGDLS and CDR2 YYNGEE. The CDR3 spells CASSPGGRAWYEQYF. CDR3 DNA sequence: TGTGCCAGCAGCCCGGGCGGGAGGGCCTGGTACGAGCAGTACTTC.

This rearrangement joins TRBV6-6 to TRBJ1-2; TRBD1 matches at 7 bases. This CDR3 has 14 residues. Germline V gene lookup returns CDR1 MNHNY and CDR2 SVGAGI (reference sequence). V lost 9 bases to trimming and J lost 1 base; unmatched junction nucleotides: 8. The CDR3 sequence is CASNRDRDNYGYTF. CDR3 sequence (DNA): TGTGCCAGTAACCGGGACAGAGATAACTATGGCTACACCTTC.

Written as DNA, the CDR3 is TGTGCCAGCCTGCTTCCGTACTCCTACGAGCAGTACTTC. Its protein product is CASLLPYSYEQYF. The rearrangement uses TRBV3-1 (or the pseudogene TRBV3-2) and TRBJ2-7; no definite D call. The CDR3 covers 13 residues. CDR1 and CDR2 from the germline V gene are LGHDT and YNNKEL (reference sequence). V was pared by 8 bases and J by 0 bases, with 11 bases between.

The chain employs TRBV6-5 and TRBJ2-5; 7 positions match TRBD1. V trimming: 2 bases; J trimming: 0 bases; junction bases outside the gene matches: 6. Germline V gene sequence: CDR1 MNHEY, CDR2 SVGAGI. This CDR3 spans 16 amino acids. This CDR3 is CASSYGLTGYQETQYF. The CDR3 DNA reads TGTGCCAGCAGTTACGGTTTGACAGGGTACCAAGAGACCCAGTACTTC.

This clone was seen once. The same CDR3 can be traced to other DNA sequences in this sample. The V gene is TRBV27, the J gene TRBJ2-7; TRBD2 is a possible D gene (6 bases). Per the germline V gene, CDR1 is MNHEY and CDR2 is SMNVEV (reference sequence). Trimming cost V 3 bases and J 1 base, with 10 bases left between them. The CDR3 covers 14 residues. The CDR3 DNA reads TGTGCCAGCAGTTTGGGGGGACCATCCTACGAGCAGTACTTC. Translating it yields CASSLGGPSYEQYF.

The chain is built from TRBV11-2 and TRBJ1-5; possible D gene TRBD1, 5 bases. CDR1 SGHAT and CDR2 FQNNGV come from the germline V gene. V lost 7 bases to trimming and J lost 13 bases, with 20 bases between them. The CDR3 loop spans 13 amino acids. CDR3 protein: CASTSEPQGTQHF. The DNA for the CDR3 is TGTGCCAGCACCTCAGAACCCCAGGGAACTCAGCATTTT.

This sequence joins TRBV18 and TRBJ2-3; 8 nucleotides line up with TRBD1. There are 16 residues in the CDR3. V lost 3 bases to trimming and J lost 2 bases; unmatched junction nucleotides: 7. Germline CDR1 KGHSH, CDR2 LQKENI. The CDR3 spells CASSPLGTGLTDTQYF. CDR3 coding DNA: TGTGCCAGCTCACCGCTAGGGACAGGCCTCACAGATACGCAGTATTTT.

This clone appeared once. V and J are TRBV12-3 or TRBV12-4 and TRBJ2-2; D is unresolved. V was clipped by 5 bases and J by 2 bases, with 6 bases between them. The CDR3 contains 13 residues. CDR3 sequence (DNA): TGTGCCAGCAGTCCGCTCAACACCGGGGAGCTGTTTTTT. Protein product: CASSPLNTGELFF.

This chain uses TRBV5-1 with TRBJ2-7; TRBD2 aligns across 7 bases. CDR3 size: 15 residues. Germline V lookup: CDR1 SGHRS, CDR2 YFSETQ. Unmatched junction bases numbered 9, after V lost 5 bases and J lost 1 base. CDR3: CASSPSGAGSYEQYF. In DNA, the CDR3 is TGCGCCAGCAGTCCGTCGGGAGCGGGGTCCTACGAGCAGTACTTC.

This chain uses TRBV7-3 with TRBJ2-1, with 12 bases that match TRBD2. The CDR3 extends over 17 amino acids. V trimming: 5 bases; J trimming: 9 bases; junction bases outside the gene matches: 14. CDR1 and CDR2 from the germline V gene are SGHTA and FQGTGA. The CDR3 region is CASSLLGLAGGPGEQFF. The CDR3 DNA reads TGTGCCAGCAGCCTATTAGGGCTAGCGGGAGGGCCGGGTGAGCAGTTCTTC.

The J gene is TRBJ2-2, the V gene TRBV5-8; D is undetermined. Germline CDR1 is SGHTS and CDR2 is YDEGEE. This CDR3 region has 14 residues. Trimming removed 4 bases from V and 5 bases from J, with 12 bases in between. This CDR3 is CASSLLLRTGELFF. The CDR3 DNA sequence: TGTGCCAGCAGCCTCCTACTACGAACCGGGGAGCTGTTTTTT.

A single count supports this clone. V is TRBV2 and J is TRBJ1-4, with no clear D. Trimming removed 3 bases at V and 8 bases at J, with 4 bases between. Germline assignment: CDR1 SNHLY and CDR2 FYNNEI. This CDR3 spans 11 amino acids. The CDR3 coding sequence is TGTGCCAGCAGTGAGTGGGAAAAACTGTTTTTT. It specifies CASSEWEKLFF.

CDR3: CATRTVNQPQHF. DNA of the CDR3: TGTGCCACCAGGACAGTCAATCAGCCCCAGCATTTT. J is TRBJ1-5 and V is TRBV28; weak D call: TRBD1 (6 bases). The germline V gene encodes CDR1 MDHEN and CDR2 SYDVKM. V lost 10 bases to trimming and J lost 3 bases, with 10 bases between them. CDR3 length: 12 residues.

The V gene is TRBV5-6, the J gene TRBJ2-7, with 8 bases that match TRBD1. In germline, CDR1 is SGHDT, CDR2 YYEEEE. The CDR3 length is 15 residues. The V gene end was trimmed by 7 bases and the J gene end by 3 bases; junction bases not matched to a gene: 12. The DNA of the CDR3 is TGTGCCAGCGAAGCTTCACAACAGGGGGTCTACGAGCAGTACTTC. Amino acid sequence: CASEASQQGVYEQYF.

For the CDR3, the DNA is TGCGCCAGCAGCTTGGAAGGTGCGGCCTATCAGCCCCAGCATTTT. Translated: CASSLEGAAYQPQHF. The chain uses TRBV5-1 and TRBJ1-5, with D unresolved. Trimming removed 0 bases at V and 5 bases at J, with 12 bases between. Germline V gene data show CDR1 as SGHRS and CDR2 as YFSETQ. The CDR3 has 15 residues.

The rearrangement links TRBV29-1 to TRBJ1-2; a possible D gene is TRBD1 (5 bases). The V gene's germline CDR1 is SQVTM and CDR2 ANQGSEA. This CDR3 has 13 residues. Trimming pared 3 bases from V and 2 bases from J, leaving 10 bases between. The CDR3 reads CSVEGEKNYGYTF. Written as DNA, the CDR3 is TGCAGCGTTGAGGGGGAGAAGAACTATGGCTACACCTTC.

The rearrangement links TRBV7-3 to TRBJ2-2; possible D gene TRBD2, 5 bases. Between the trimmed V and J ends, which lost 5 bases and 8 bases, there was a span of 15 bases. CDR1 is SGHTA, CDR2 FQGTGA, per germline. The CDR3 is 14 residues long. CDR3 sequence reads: CASSLSPTRGELFF. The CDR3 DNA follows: TGTGCCAGCAGCCTCTCCCCAACTAGAGGGGAGCTGTTTTTT. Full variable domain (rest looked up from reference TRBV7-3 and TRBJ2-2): GAGVSQTPSNKVTEKGKYVELRCDPISGHTALYWYRQSLGQGPEFLIYFQGTGAADDSGLPNDRFFAVRPEGSVSTLKIQRTERGDSAVYLCASSLSPTRGELFFGEGSRLTVL.

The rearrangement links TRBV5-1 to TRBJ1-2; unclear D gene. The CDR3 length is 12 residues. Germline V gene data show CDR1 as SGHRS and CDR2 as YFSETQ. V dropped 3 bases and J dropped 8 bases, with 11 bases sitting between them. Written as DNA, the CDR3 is TGCGCCAGCAGCTCCGGCGGCGCCGGCTACACCTTC. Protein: CASSSGGAGYTF.

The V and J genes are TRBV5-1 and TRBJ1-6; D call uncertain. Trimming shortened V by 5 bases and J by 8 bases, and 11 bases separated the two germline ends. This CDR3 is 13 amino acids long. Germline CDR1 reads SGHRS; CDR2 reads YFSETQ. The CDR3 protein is CASRLRVDSPLHF. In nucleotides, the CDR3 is TGCGCCAGCAGGCTGAGGGTTGATTCACCCCTCCACTTT.

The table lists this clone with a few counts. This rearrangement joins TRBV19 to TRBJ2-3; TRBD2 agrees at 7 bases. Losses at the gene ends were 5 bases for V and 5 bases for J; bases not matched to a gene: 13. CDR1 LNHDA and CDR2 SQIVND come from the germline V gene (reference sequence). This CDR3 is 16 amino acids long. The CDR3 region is CASSSSRASGVDTQYF. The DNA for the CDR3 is TGTGCCAGTAGTTCCTCCCGGGCTAGCGGAGTAGATACGCAGTATTTT. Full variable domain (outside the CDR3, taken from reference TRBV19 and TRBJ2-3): DGGITQSPKYLFRKEGQNVTLSCEQNLNHDAMYWYRQDPGQGLRLIYYSQIVNDFQKGDIAEGYSVSREKKESFPLTVTSAQKNPTAFYLCASSSSRASGVDTQYFGPGTRLTVL.

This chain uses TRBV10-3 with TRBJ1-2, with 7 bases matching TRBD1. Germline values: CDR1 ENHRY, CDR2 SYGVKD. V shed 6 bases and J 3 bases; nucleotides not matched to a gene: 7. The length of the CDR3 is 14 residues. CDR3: CAISETGSHYGYTF. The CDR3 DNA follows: TGTGCCATCAGCGAGACAGGGTCACACTATGGCTACACCTTC.

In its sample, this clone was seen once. CDR3 region: CASRPDFSNEQFF. Here the CDR3 DNA reads TGTGCCAGCAGACCGGACTTCTCCAATGAGCAGTTCTTC. The chain links TRBV14 to TRBJ2-1; perhaps TRBD2 as D (5 bases). The CDR3 has 13 residues. Germline V gene sequence: CDR1 SGHDN, CDR2 FVKESK. The V and J ends lost 6 bases and 6 bases respectively, with 12 bases between them.

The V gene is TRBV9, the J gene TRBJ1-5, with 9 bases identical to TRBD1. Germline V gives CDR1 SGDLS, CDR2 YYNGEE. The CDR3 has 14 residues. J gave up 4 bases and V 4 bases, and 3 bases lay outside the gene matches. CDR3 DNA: TGTGCCAGCAGCTCCGGACAGGGGAATCAGCCCCAGCATTTT. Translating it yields CASSSGQGNQPQHF.

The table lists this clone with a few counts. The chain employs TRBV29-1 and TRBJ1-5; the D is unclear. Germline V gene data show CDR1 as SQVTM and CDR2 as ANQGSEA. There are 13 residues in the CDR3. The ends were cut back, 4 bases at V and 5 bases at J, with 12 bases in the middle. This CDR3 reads CSVGPSRDQPQHF. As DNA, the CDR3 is TGCAGCGTTGGTCCTTCTAGAGATCAGCCCCAGCATTTT.

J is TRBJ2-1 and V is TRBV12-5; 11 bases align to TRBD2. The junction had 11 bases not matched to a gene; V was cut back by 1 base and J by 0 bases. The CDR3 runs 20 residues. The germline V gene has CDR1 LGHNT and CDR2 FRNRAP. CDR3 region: CASGLGTIPTSGASYNEQFF. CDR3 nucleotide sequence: TGTGCTAGTGGTTTGGGAACAATACCGACTAGCGGGGCCTCCTACAATGAGCAGTTCTTC. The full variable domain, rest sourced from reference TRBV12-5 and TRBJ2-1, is DARVTQTPRHKVTEMGQEVTMRCQPILGHNTVFWYRQTMMQGLELLAYFRNRAPLDDSGMPKDRFSAEMPDATLATLKIQPSEPRDSAVYFCASGLGTIPTSGASYNEQFFGPGTRLTVL.

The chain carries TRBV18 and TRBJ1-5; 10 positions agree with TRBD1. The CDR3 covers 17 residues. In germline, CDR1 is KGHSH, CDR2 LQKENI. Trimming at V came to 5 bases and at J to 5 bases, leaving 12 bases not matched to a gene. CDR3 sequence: CASSGPGQGRSDQPQHF. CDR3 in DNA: TGTGCCAGCTCAGGGCCGGGACAGGGGCGTAGTGATCAGCCCCAGCATTTT.

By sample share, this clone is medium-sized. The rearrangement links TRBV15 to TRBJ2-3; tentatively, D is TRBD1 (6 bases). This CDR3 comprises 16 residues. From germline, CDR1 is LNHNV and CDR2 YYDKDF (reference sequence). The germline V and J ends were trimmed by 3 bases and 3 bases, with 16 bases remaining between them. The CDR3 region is CATSRATGFGTDTQYF. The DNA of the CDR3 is TGTGCCACCAGCAGGGCTACAGGGTTTGGGACAGATACGCAGTATTTT.

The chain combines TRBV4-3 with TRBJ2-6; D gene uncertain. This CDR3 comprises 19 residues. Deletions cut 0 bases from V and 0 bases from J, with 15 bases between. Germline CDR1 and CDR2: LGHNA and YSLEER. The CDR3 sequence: CASSQDITHHTSGANVLTF. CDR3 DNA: TGCGCCAGCAGCCAAGATATAACACACCATACCTCTGGGGCCAACGTCCTGACTTTC.